Listed below are T cell receptor beta chains from one sample, sequenced in a study of cytomegalovirus exposure and HLA in healthy donors. Some clones are missing from TCRdb's copy, which holds only in-frame ones; the method was immunoSEQ multiplex PCR. The data hold 90,000 to 150,000 clones, with roughly 8.6% observed a single time. Sequencing was done on a sample of PBMCs. All receptors derive from a woman in her 40s in good health and CMV-seropositive. CDR3s include the opening cysteine and the closing phenylalanine or tryptophan. The D gene is left open where the match is weak. Only some rows state a clone size, as once, few, many or a class for expanded clones.

V	D	size	length	J	DNA	CDR3
TRBV11-2	TRBD1	-	14	TRBJ1-2	TGTGCCAGCAGCACCCTGACAGGGGGCGGTGGCTACACCTTC	CASSTLTGGGGYTF
TRBV5-1	TRBD1	-	19	TRBJ1-2	TGCGCCAGCAGCCCGGAGACCCGACAGGGAGGTTATTTAGGCTATGGCTACACCTTC	CASSPETRQGGYLGYGYTF
TRBV11-3	-	few	14	TRBJ2-1	TGTGCCAGCAGCCCCTTAGCGGATAGCAATGAGCAGTTCTTC	CASSPLADSNEQFF
TRBV9	TRBD1	once	15	TRBJ2-1	TGTGCCAGCAGCTCACAGGGGGCCTCCTACAATGAGCAGTTCTTC	CASSSQGASYNEQFF
TRBV5-1	-	-	16	TRBJ2-2	TGCGCCAGCAGCTTGAACAGGGATAAGAACACCGGGGAGCTGTTTTTT	CASSLNRDKNTGELFF
TRBV18	TRBD1	-	16	TRBJ1-5	TGTGCCAGCTCAACCTCCGGGACAGCTGGTACACAGCCCCAGCATTTT	CASSTSGTAGTQPQHF
TRBV18	TRBD1	-	15	TRBJ2-7	TGTGCCAGCTCACCAAAGACAGGGGACCATGGGGAGCAGTACTTC	CASSPKTGDHGEQYF
TRBV5-1	TRBD1	-	15	TRBJ1-1	TGCGCCAGCAGCTTGCGGTCAGGGGGCGGCACTGAAGCTTTCTTT	CASSLRSGGGTEAFF
TRBV2	-	few	11	TRBJ1-1	TGTGCCAGCAGACGGGGGAAAGGAGCTTTCTTT	CASRRGKGAFF
TRBV15	TRBD1	few	15	TRBJ2-3	TGTGCCACCAGCTTCCGGGACAGGGGTGCAGATACGCAGTATTTT	CATSFRDRGADTQYF
TRBV7-8	TRBD2	few	18	TRBJ2-4	TGTGCCAGCAGCTTAGGGGGGATAGCGGGGGACGGTAAATACATTCAGTACTTC	CASSLGGIAGDGKYIQYF
TRBV28	-	-	14	TRBJ2-5	TGTGCCAGCAGTTTTTTGGACTCCGGGGAGACCCAGTACTTC	CASSFLDSGETQYF
TRBV4-2	-	-	14	TRBJ1-1	TGTGCCAGCAGCGTAGGCAGGGGGAACACTGAAGCTTTCTTT	CASSVGRGNTEAFF
TRBV6-5	-	few	12	TRBJ2-7	TGTGCCAGCAGTTACAAGGGGTACGAGCAGTACTTC	CASSYKGYEQYF
TRBV30	-	-	13	TRBJ1-6	TGTGCCTGGAGTGTCTGGAGAAATTCACCCCTCCACTTT	CAWSVWRNSPLHF
TRBV2	-	few	15	TRBJ2-7	TGTGCCAGCAGTGAGGATGGAGGGGGCGTTTACGAGCAGTACTTC	CASSEDGGGVYEQYF
TRBV6-5	-	-	12	TRBJ1-1	TGTGCCAGCAACCTCCGGGGTGGTGAAGCTTTCTTT	CASNLRGGEAFF
TRBV10-3	TRBD2	few	17	TRBJ2-5	TGTGCCATCAGTGGGGCTAGCGGGACAATACACCAAGAGACCCAGTACTTC	CAISGASGTIHQETQYF
TRBV10-2	TRBD1	-	16	TRBJ1-5	TGCGCCAGCAGTCAGAGGGGACAGGGGGCAGGTCAGCCCCAGAATTTT	CASSQRGQGAGQPQNF
TRBV19	TRBD1	-	18	TRBJ1-1	TGTGCCAGTAGCATGGGGGGGACAGGGCCCCTCTTGAACACTGAAGCTTTCTTT	CASSMGGTGPLLNTEAFF
TRBV9	-	-	15	TRBJ1-1	TGTGCCAGCAGCGTAGATGGGGGGGCCGTCACTGAAGCTTTCTTT	CASSVDGGAVTEAFF
TRBV6-6	TRBD1	few	14	TRBJ2-2	TGTGCCAGCAGGGACAGGGGGGGCACCGGGGAGCTGTTTTTT	CASRDRGGTGELFF
TRBV5-1	-	few	16	TRBJ2-1	TGCGCCAGCAGCTTGGTAGCGTCAAATTTTCACAATGAGCAGTTCTTC	CASSLVASNFHNEQFF
TRBV6-1	TRBD1	medium-sized	16	TRBJ2-7	TGTGCCAGCAGTGAATCGCCCGGGACAGGGAGCGACGAGCAGTACTTC	CASSESPGTGSDEQYF
TRBV5-4	-	few	14	TRBJ2-7	TGTGCCAGCAGCTCATACGGCATGGGGGGCGAGCAGTACTTC	CASSSYGMGGEQYF
TRBV29-1	-	-	13	TRBJ2-5	TGCAGCGTCGATGGACTGCCCCAAGAGACCCAGTACTTC	CSVDGLPQETQYF
TRBV28	-	few	15	TRBJ1-1	TGTGCCAGCAGTCCTTACAGGGCGGGGAACACTGAAGCTTTCTTT	CASSPYRAGNTEAFF
TRBV5-1	-	few	13	TRBJ1-1	TGCGCCAGCAGCTCCAGTGGTAACACTGAAGCTTTCTTT	CASSSSGNTEAFF
TRBV29-1	-	-	13	TRBJ2-5	TGCAGCGTTTCCCGAGAGATGCAAGAGACCCAGTACTTC	CSVSREMQETQYF